These 29 T cell receptor beta chains came from one sample sequenced in a study of shared clonotypes between healthy human individuals. Naivety among CD8 cells was defined by CD45RO negativity and positive CCR7 selection, thereby excluding terminally differentiated effector memory CD45RA+ cells. Data came from immunoSEQ multiplex PCR; TCRdb stores just in-frame clones and leaves some out. The sample holds around 2.1 million clones, under 95% seen once. The sequenced material came from naive CD8+ T cells from PBMCs. The receptors shown here come from a man in his late teens or twenties in good health. Some clones in this sample may be carry-over from other donors' samples.

The rearrangement links TRBV9 to TRBJ2-7; 7 bases match TRBD2. CDR3 size: 15 residues. J lost 2 bases, V lost 0 bases, and 5 bases had no gene match. Germline V gives CDR1 SGDLS, CDR2 YYNGEE. For the CDR3, the DNA is TGTGCCAGCAGCGTAGCGGGAGGAGAGGCCTACGAGCAGTACTTC. It encodes CASSVAGGEAYEQYF.

The gene calls are TRBV5-6 and TRBJ2-3; D remains ambiguous. Germline CDR1 reads SGHDT; CDR2 reads YYEEEE. V was clipped by 0 bases and J by 0 bases, with 8 bases between them. This CDR3 region has 15 residues. The CDR3 reads CASSLVALSTDTQYF. The CDR3 nucleotides read TGTGCCAGCAGCTTGGTCGCCCTTAGCACAGATACGCAGTATTTT. The full variable domain, in which reference TRBV5-6 and TRBJ2-3 provide the parts outside the CDR3, is DAGVTQSPTHLIKTRGQQVTLRCSPKSGHDTVSWYQQALGQGPQFIFQYYEEEERQRGNFPDRFSGHQFPNYSSELNVNALLLGDSALYLCASSLVALSTDTQYFGPGTRLTVL.

The V gene is TRBV7-8, the J gene TRBJ2-5, with 8 bases identical to TRBD1. Germline assignment: CDR1 SGHVS and CDR2 FQNEAQ. CDR3 size: 16 residues. The V and J ends lost 5 bases and 2 bases, in that order; junction bases with no gene match: 10. CDR3 region: CASSRDRPTGQETQYF. The CDR3 bases are TGTGCCAGCAGCCGGGACAGGCCCACGGGACAAGAGACCCAGTACTTC.

This clone was detected once. V is TRBV6-6 and J is TRBJ1-1, with 8 bases that match TRBD1. Germline CDR1 and CDR2: MNHNY and SVGAGI (reference sequence). V shed 6 bases, J shed 4 bases, and the junction held 13 bases outside the gene matches. This CDR3 contains 16 residues. CDR3 in DNA: TGTGCCAGCAGCCCCCGGACAGGGAGTTTTGGCACTGAAGCTTTCTTT. Its protein product is CASSPRTGSFGTEAFF.

V is TRBV4-2 and J is TRBJ1-1; 8 nucleotides match TRBD1. Germline V gene sequence: CDR1 LGHNA, CDR2 YNFKEQ. This CDR3 is 15 amino acids long. Germline trimming cut 2 bases from V and 0 bases from J; bases unmatched to any gene: 2. The CDR3 nucleotides read TGTGCCAGCAGCCAACCGGGACAGGTGAACACTGAAGCTTTCTTT. Translation: CASSQPGQVNTEAFF.

This rearrangement joins TRBV27 to TRBJ2-1; 11 nucleotides agree with TRBD2. The CDR3 is made up of 17 amino acids. CDR1 and CDR2 from the germline V gene are MNHEY and SMNVEV (reference sequence). Trimming removed 6 bases from V and 4 bases from J; junction bases left unmatched: 11. The CDR3 protein is CASSLGTGTSGYNEQFF. The CDR3 nucleotides are TGTGCCAGCAGCCTAGGAACCGGGACTAGCGGTTACAATGAGCAGTTCTTC.

The rearrangement joins TRBV4-1 to TRBJ1-2; 7 bases line up with TRBD1. With 1 base clipped from V and 4 bases from J, the junction kept 12 bases outside the gene matches. CDR1 and CDR2 (germline): MGHRA, YSYEKL. This CDR3 spans 17 amino acids. DNA of the CDR3: TGCGCCAGCAGCCAAGGGCGTAGGGGACAGCTCGGCTATGGCTACACCTTC. Translation: CASSQGRRGQLGYGYTF.

This chain uses TRBV27 with TRBJ2-1, with D possibly being TRBD1 (6 bases). The V end lost 8 bases, the J end lost 0 bases, and 23 bases lay between the germline ends. The germline V gene has CDR1 MNHEY and CDR2 SMNVEV (reference sequence). CDR3 length: 18 residues. The CDR3 DNA reads TGTGCCAGCCCCACCCCAGGGGTCAAACGGAGCTCCTACAATGAGCAGTTCTTC. It is translated as CASPTPGVKRSSYNEQFF.

The chain is built from TRBV7-2 and TRBJ2-7; no clear D gene. Germline V CDR1 and CDR2: SGHTA, FQGNSA. This CDR3 is 15 amino acids long. The germline V and J ends were trimmed by 1 base and 0 bases, with 10 bases remaining between them. CDR3 coding DNA: TGTGCCAGCAGCTTAGGACTGTTGAGCTCCTACGAGCAGTACTTC. This translates into CASSLGLLSSYEQYF. Combining the CDR3 with reference TRBV7-2 and TRBJ2-7 gives the whole variable domain GAGVSQSPSNKVTEKGKDVELRCDPISGHTALYWYRQSLGQGLEFLIYFQGNSAPDKSGLPSDRFSAERTGGSVSTLTIQRTQQEDSAVYLCASSLGLLSSYEQYFGPGTRLTVT.

This chain links TRBV29-1 with TRBJ2-4; TRBD1 matches 7 bases. V lost 4 bases to trimming and J lost 9 bases; unmatched junction nucleotides: 6. Germline V gene sequence: CDR1 SQVTM, CDR2 ANQGSEA. The CDR3 loop spans 12 amino acids. The CDR3 region has the DNA TGCAGCGTTGTTGGGACAGAGGGCATTCAGTACTTC. Protein product: CSVVGTEGIQYF.

V and J are TRBV7-9 and TRBJ2-5; no firm D call. Looked up from germline, CDR1 is SEHNR and CDR2 is FQNEAQ (reference sequence). This CDR3 is built from 13 residues. V lost 4 bases to trimming and J lost 1 base, with 7 bases between them. CDR3 region: CASSWALQETQYF. In DNA form, the CDR3 reads TGTGCCAGCAGCTGGGCGCTCCAAGAGACCCAGTACTTC.

The J gene is TRBJ1-2, the V gene TRBV6-6; no firm D call. Per the germline V gene, CDR1 is MNHNY and CDR2 is SVGAGI (reference sequence). This CDR3 is 14 amino acids long. CDR3 nucleotides: TGTGCTATCAGAGTCCGAGGTACTAACTATGGCTACACCTTC. Protein product: CAIRVRGTNYGYTF.

The chain combines TRBV27 with TRBJ2-7; unclear D gene. The CDR3 extends over 17 amino acids. Deletions cut 6 bases from V and 2 bases from J, with 23 bases between. Germline-derived CDR1 and CDR2 are MNHEY and SMNVEV (reference sequence). CDR3 sequence reads: CASSLQPSGRRAYEQYF. Here the CDR3 DNA reads TGTGCCAGCAGCCTCCAACCATCCGGGCGGCGAGCCTACGAGCAGTACTTC.

The chain uses TRBV21-1 and TRBJ2-1. TRBV21-1 is a listed pseudogene. The CDR3 is 16 amino acids. CDR3 loop: CASSKSPGDSYNEQFF. In DNA, the CDR3 is TGTGCCAGCAGCAAATCGCCAGGAGATTCCTACAATGAGCAGTTCTTC.

The gene calls are TRBV5-6 and TRBJ2-7; D unresolved. There are 15 residues in the CDR3. Germline CDR1 and CDR2: SGHDT and YYEEEE. The V gene lost 4 bases and the J gene lost 3 bases, with 17 bases spanning the gap. The CDR3 here is CASSIESDPHYEQYF. The CDR3 DNA is TGTGCCAGCAGCATAGAATCGGACCCCCACTACGAGCAGTACTTC.

The chain couples TRBV27 to TRBJ2-7, with D unclear. V was cut by 8 bases and J by 12 bases, with 11 bases left in between. The germline CDR1 and CDR2 sequences are MNHEY and SMNVEV (reference sequence). The CDR3 loop spans 9 amino acids. CDR3 protein: CASRPDGYF. In DNA, the CDR3 is TGTGCCAGCCGCCCGGACGGGTACTTC.

V is TRBV27 and J is TRBJ1-1; 7 bases are shared with TRBD1. This CDR3 comprises 15 residues. V lost 3 bases to trimming and J lost 7 bases; unmatched junction nucleotides: 11. Germline-derived CDR1 and CDR2 are MNHEY and SMNVEV (reference sequence). CDR3 residues: CASSLLPRDSGEAFF. The CDR3 DNA is TGTGCCAGCAGTTTGCTGCCCCGGGACAGCGGTGAAGCTTTCTTT.

In its sample, this clone was seen once. The J gene is TRBJ1-1, the V gene TRBV5-1; no clear D gene. From germline, CDR1 is SGHRS and CDR2 YFSETQ. The V end lost 0 bases, the J end lost 0 bases, and 9 bases lay between the germline ends. The CDR3 runs to 15 residues. The CDR3 region has the DNA TGCGCCAGCAGCTTGGGGCGGGCCTTGAACACTGAAGCTTTCTTT. Protein product: CASSLGRALNTEAFF. The whole variable domain, remainder taken from reference TRBV5-1 and TRBJ1-1, is KAGVTQTPRYLIKTRGQQVTLSCSPISGHRSVSWYQQTPGQGLQFLFEYFSETQRNKGNFPGRFSGRQFSNSRSEMNVSTLELGDSALYLCASSLGRALNTEAFFGQGTRLTVV.

The rearrangement uses TRBV4-3 and TRBJ1-2; weak D call: TRBD1 (6 bases). CDR1 and CDR2 (germline): LGHNA, YSLEER. This CDR3 has 16 amino acids. The V end was cut by 4 bases, the J end by 0 bases, with 15 bases between. CDR3 sequence reads: CASSLLRGGTNYGYTF. DNA for the CDR3: TGCGCCAGCAGCCTCCTCCGCGGGGGCACTAACTATGGCTACACCTTC.

The chain joins TRBV15 to TRBJ2-1, with TRBD2 matching 15 bases. Germline V gives CDR1 LNHNV, CDR2 YYDKDF (reference sequence). V dropped 5 bases and J dropped 5; count of bases not matched to a gene: 7. The CDR3 has 17 residues. In DNA, the CDR3 is TGTGCCACCAGCGCACGGACTAGCGGGGGGGTAGACAATGAGCAGTTCTTC. Protein: CATSARTSGGVDNEQFF.

This clone was picked up a small number of times. V gene TRBV30 combines with J gene TRBJ1-1, with unresolved D. This CDR3 has 10 amino acids. The V end was cut by 0 bases, the J end by 6 bases, with 2 bases between. CDR1 is GTSNPN and CDR2 is SVGIG in the germline V gene (reference sequence). The CDR3 coding sequence is TGTGCCTGGAGTGTCGCTGAAGCTTTCTTT. As protein: CAWSVAEAFF.

This sequence joins TRBV27 and TRBJ1-4; maybe TRBD1 (6 bases). From germline, CDR1 is MNHEY and CDR2 SMNVEV (reference sequence). Trimming removed 6 bases at V and 5 bases at J, with 13 bases between. The length of the CDR3 is 14 residues. The DNA for the CDR3 is TGTGCCAGCAGACAAACAGGGCCCAATGAAAAACTGTTTTTT. Encoded protein: CASRQTGPNEKLFF.

This clone is a singleton in its sample. The sample carries other DNA sequences with the same CDR3. The chain links TRBV9 to TRBJ2-7, with a tentative D call TRBD2 (6 bases). The CDR3 has 14 residues. Germline CDR1 reads SGDLS; CDR2 reads YYNGEE. The V and J ends lost 0 bases and 4 bases respectively, with 11 bases between them. DNA for the CDR3: TGTGCCAGCAGCGTAGCGGGAGAGTCTTACGAGCAGTACTTC. Encoded protein: CASSVAGESYEQYF.

This clone is a singleton in its sample. The chain couples TRBV28 to TRBJ1-1; no clear D. V dropped 6 bases and J dropped 1 base, with 6 bases sitting between them. Per the germline V gene, CDR1 is MDHEN and CDR2 is SYDVKM. The CDR3 runs to 12 residues. CDR3 protein: CASRPKNTEAFF. The CDR3 region has the DNA TGTGCCAGCAGGCCGAAGAACACTGAAGCTTTCTTT.

The gene calls are TRBV5-5 and TRBJ2-7; 7 bases fit TRBD1. The CDR3 has 19 residues. V trimming: 4 bases; J trimming: 1 base; junction bases outside the gene matches: 20. Germline lookup yields CDR1 SGHKS and CDR2 YYEKEE (reference sequence). The CDR3 here is CASSQTTGPVPGRSYEQYF. In DNA, the CDR3 is TGTGCCAGCAGCCAAACGACAGGGCCTGTTCCGGGACGTTCCTACGAGCAGTACTTC. The full variable domain, in which reference TRBV5-5 and TRBJ2-7 provide the parts outside the CDR3, is DAGVTQSPTHLIKTRGQQVTLRCSPISGHKSVSWYQQVLGQGPQFIFQYYEKEERGRGNFPDRFSARQFPNYSSELNVNALLLGDSALYLCASSQTTGPVPGRSYEQYFGPGTRLTVT.

This clone was recorded once. The rearrangement links TRBV27 to TRBJ2-3, with TRBD1 matching 12 bases. Losses at the gene ends were 4 bases for V and 6 bases for J; bases not matched to a gene: 11. The CDR3 runs to 17 residues. Germline lookup yields CDR1 MNHEY and CDR2 SMNVEV (reference sequence). CDR3 sequence: CASSWLGTGGASDTQYF. Here the CDR3 DNA reads TGTGCCAGCAGTTGGCTCGGGACAGGGGGCGCTTCGGATACGCAGTATTTT.

V and J are TRBV4-3 and TRBJ2-7; D is unresolved. V dropped 4 bases and J dropped 2 bases, with 21 bases sitting between them. The CDR3 contains 17 residues. Germline CDR1 LGHNA, CDR2 YSLEER. The CDR3 DNA sequence: TGCGCCAGCAGCCTTGAGAACAGCAACGAGACTCCCTACGAGCAGTACTTC. Translated: CASSLENSNETPYEQYF.

This clone was seen a single time. The chain joins TRBV5-1 to TRBJ1-1; 7 bases are a match to TRBD1. The CDR3 has 17 amino acids. Germline lookup yields CDR1 SGHRS and CDR2 YFSETQ. The V gene end was trimmed by 0 bases and the J gene end by 1 base; junction bases not matched to a gene: 9. For the CDR3, the DNA is TGCGCCAGCAGCTTGGAGATATTACAGGGGAGGAACACTGAAGCTTTCTTT. As protein: CASSLEILQGRNTEAFF.

The V call is TRBV7-9, the J call TRBJ1-5, with D hard to call. Between the trimmed V and J ends, which lost 3 bases and 0 bases, there was a span of 9 bases. The CDR3 covers 15 residues. Germline V gene sequence: CDR1 SEHNR, CDR2 FQNEAQ (reference sequence). In DNA, the CDR3 is TGTGCCAGCAGCTTTGGCAGTTATAGCAATCAGCCCCAGCATTTT. Its translation is CASSFGSYSNQPQHF.